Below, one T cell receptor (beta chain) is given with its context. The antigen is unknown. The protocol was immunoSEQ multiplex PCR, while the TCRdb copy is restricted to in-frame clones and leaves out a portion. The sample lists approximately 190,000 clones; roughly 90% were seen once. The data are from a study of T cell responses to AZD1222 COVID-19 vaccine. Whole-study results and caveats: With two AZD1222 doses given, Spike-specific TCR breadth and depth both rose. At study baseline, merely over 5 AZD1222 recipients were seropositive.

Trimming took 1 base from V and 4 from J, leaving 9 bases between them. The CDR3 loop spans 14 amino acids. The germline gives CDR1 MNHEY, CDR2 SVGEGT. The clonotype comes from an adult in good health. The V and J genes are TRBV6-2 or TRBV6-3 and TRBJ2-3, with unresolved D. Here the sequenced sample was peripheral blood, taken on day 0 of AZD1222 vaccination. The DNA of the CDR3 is TGTGCCAGCAGTTACTACGGTTCGTCAGATACGCAGTATTTT. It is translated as CASSYYGSSDTQYF.